These 14 T cell receptor beta chains were sequenced from one sample in a study of response to subunit inactivated influenza vaccine. TCRdb re-called the RT-PCR reads through MiXCR, storing one row per CDR3 protein. The top ten hold approximately 11% of the sample, which has roughly 780,000 distinct CDR3 sequences, about 18% seen once. Sequencing used PBMCs from blood, obtained more than 4 days after vaccination. The receptors derive from a man between 45 and 60 years old who received an inactivated influenza vaccine.

This chain links TRBV12-3 or TRBV12-4 with TRBJ2-7; D is undetermined. The CDR3 consists of 12 residues. Trimming stripped 8 bases from V and 3 bases from J, with 11 bases between. This chain's CDR3 is CASGHRVYEQYF. The CDR3 nucleotides are TGTGCCAGCGGCCATCGGGTCTACGAGCAGTACTTC.

V and J are TRBV6-1 and TRBJ2-5; no reliable D call. Looked up from germline, CDR1 is MNHNS and CDR2 is SASEGT. This CDR3 spans 14 amino acids. Trimming cost V 5 bases and J 5 bases, with 15 bases left between them. The CDR3 coding sequence is TGTGCCAGCAGTCTCTACTTGGCCCAGGAGACCCAGTACTTC. Its protein is CASSLYLAQETQYF.

The chain is built from TRBV2 and TRBJ1-1, with D perhaps TRBD1 (6 bases). Germline V gene data show CDR1 as SNHLY and CDR2 as FYNNEI. The V end was cut by 4 bases, the J end by 0 bases, with 12 bases between. The CDR3 is 15 amino acids. CDR3 in amino acids: CASSVRTGMNTEAFF. The CDR3 DNA follows: TGTGCCAGCAGTGTTCGTACAGGGATGAACACTGAAGCTTTCTTT.

J is TRBJ2-7 and V is TRBV5-1, with TRBD2 matching over 8 bases. J lost 5 bases, V lost 4 bases, and 11 bases had no gene match. The CDR3 has 15 residues. Germline CDR1 SGHRS, CDR2 YFSETQ. CDR3 coding DNA: TGCGCCAGCAGCCAAGTTAGCGGGGCAGAGAACGAGCAGTACTTC. This translates into CASSQVSGAENEQYF.

The table lists this clonotype with a few counts. The V gene is TRBV4-2, the J gene TRBJ1-5; the D gene is possibly TRBD1 (5 bases). The CDR3 covers 17 residues. V dropped 0 bases and J dropped 6 bases, with 18 bases sitting between them. Germline CDR1 and CDR2: LGHNA and YNFKEQ. The CDR3 is CASSQDHHGGTVQPQHF. CDR3 nucleotides: TGTGCCAGCAGCCAAGACCACCACGGGGGTACGGTTCAGCCCCAGCATTTT.

In its sample, this clonotype was seen a few times. This sequence joins TRBV6-5 and TRBJ1-3, with D maybe TRBD1 (5 bases). CDR3 length: 16 residues. V lost 4 bases and J 0 bases, leaving 13 bases between the germline ends. In germline, CDR1 is MNHEY, CDR2 SVGAGI. The CDR3 spells CASSSGTSSSGNTIYF. The CDR3 DNA follows: TGTGCCAGCAGTTCCGGGACGTCTAGCTCTGGAAACACCATATATTTT.

The chain carries TRBV4-1 and TRBJ1-2, with 7 bases lining up with TRBD1. CDR1 is MGHRA, CDR2 YSYEKL, per germline. The V segment lost 4 bases and the J segment 6 bases; nucleotides outside the gene matches: 11. This CDR3 is 15 amino acids long. The CDR3 spells CASSRLGGQRNGYTF. CDR3 nucleotides: TGCGCCAGCAGCCGTCTAGGGGGACAGAGGAATGGCTACACCTTC.

The CDR3 region is CASSASVGAAGNTIYF. The CDR3 coding sequence is TGTGCCAGCAGTGCCTCCGTGGGGGCGGCTGGAAACACCATATATTTT. This chain joins TRBV12-3 or TRBV12-4 and TRBJ1-3; tentatively, D is TRBD1 (6 bases). V lost 5 bases and J lost 2, with 16 bases in between. CDR3 size: 16 residues.

The chain joins TRBV4-2 to TRBJ1-2; a weak D match, TRBD1 (5 bases). The CDR3 covers 15 residues. Trimming took 1 base from V and 4 from J, leaving 13 bases between them. CDR1 LGHNA and CDR2 YNFKEQ come from the germline V gene. The CDR3 DNA reads TGTGCCAGCAGCCAAGGGGGCAGGGATGGCTATGGCTACACCTTC. This translates into CASSQGGRDGYGYTF.

The chain uses TRBV20-1 and TRBJ2-7; 8 nucleotides line up with TRBD1. Germline V CDR1 and CDR2: DFQATT, SNEGSKA (reference sequence). The CDR3 spans 13 residues. V was clipped by 6 bases and J by 9 bases; unmatched bases: 13. For the CDR3, the DNA is TGCAGTGCCCCCTTAGGACAGGGACACGGGCAGTACTTC. Its translation: CSAPLGQGHGQYF.

This clonotype came up a few times. This rearrangement joins TRBV28 to TRBJ2-7; 10 nucleotides match TRBD1. V gave up 5 bases and J gave up 6 bases; unmatched junction bases: 7. The CDR3 extends over 14 amino acids. CDR1 MDHEN and CDR2 SYDVKM come from the germline V gene. CDR3 in amino acids: CASSLRQGASEQYF. In nucleotides, the CDR3 is TGTGCCAGCAGTCTCCGACAGGGGGCTAGCGAGCAGTACTTC.

Many counts were recorded for this clonotype. The V call is TRBV29-1, the J call TRBJ1-1; no clear D. CDR3 length: 14 amino acids. V gave up 7 bases and J gave up 1 base, with 16 bases separating them. CDR1 is SQVTM, CDR2 ANQGSEA, per germline. The CDR3 DNA sequence: TGCAGCGCCAACGTCGGAGGTGGGAACACTGAAGCTTTCTTT. Its protein product is CSANVGGGNTEAFF.

In this sample, this clonotype turned up many times. J is TRBJ2-5 and V is TRBV12-3 or TRBV12-4; D may be TRBD2 (5 bases). This CDR3 comprises 14 residues. Trimming cost V 7 bases and J 5 bases, with 17 bases left between them. The DNA of the CDR3 is TGTGCCAGCACCTATGGTGCGAGGACTGAGACCCAGTACTTC. Amino acid sequence: CASTYGARTETQYF.

Many counts were recorded for this clonotype. V is TRBV6-2 or TRBV6-3 and J is TRBJ2-5, with no clear D. Trimming removed 4 bases at V and 3 bases at J, with 9 bases between. The CDR3 length is 13 residues. The germline V gene has CDR1 MNHEY and CDR2 SVGEGT. In DNA, the CDR3 is TGTGCCAGCAGTTCCCACGACGAAGAGACCCAGTACTTC. It encodes CASSSHDEETQYF.